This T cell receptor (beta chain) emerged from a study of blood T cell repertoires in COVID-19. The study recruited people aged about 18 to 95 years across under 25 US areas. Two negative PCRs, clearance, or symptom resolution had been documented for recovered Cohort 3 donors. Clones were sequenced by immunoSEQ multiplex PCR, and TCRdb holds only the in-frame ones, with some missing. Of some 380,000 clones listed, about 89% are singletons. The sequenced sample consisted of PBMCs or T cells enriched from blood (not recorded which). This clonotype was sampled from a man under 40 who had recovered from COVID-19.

The CDR3 nucleotides read TGTGCCAGCAGTTCCCTAGTCGCCTCTGGGAGGACTGAAGCTTTCTTT. This gives the protein CASSSLVASGRTEAFF. This chain connects TRBV11-2 to TRBJ1-1; no clear D gene. Germline V lookup: CDR1 SGHAT, CDR2 FQNNGV. V lost 6 bases and J 5 bases, leaving 22 bases between the germline ends. This CDR3 region has 16 residues.